One and the same sample provided the 28 T cell receptor beta chains below, sequenced in a study of cytomegalovirus exposure and HLA in healthy donors. With 60 Vbeta and 13 Jbeta primers, the PCR was carried out. Sequencing used immunoSEQ multiplex PCR; TCRdb keeps in-frame clones, though not all of them. The table for this sample gives fewer than 250,000 clones. The sequenced sample was PBMCs. Source of these receptors: a woman in her twenties or thirties in good health and CMV-seropositive.

The J gene is TRBJ2-6, the V gene TRBV19, with TRBD1 matching 8 bases. J gave up 7 bases and V 5 bases, and 10 bases lay outside the gene matches. CDR1 and CDR2 (germline): LNHDA, SQIVND (reference sequence). This CDR3 has 16 amino acids. The CDR3 coding sequence is TGTGCCAGTAGTCCGGACAGGGCTAAAGGTGCCAACGTCCTGACTTTC. Translation: CASSPDRAKGANVLTF.

The chain is built from TRBV28 and TRBJ2-5, with D tentatively TRBD1 (6 bases). TRBJ2-7 matches the DNA end more closely, so the J call is doubtful. Germline values: CDR1 MDHEN, CDR2 SYDVKM. This CDR3 region has 13 residues. CDR3 bases: TGTGCCAGCAGTTGGGCTGAAGGGGGCGAGCAGTACTTC. It specifies CASSWAEGGEQYF.

The chain links TRBV19 to TRBJ1-5, with D possibly being TRBD1 (5 bases). CDR1 LNHDA and CDR2 SQIVND come from the germline V gene (reference sequence). V was cut by 3 bases and J by 0 bases, with 12 bases left in between. This CDR3 has 16 residues. This chain's CDR3 is CASSMKGRNSNQPQHF. The DNA for the CDR3 is TGTGCCAGTAGTATGAAGGGGCGGAATAGCAATCAGCCCCAGCATTTT.

The chain employs TRBV18 and TRBJ1-5; D possibly corresponds to TRBD1 (5 bases). Germline CDR1 is KGHSH and CDR2 is LQKENI. The CDR3 extends over 16 amino acids. V lost 2 bases and J 3 bases, leaving 14 bases between the germline ends. The DNA of the CDR3 is TGTGCCAGCTCACCAATCCAGGGCAGTATCAATCAGCCCCAGCATTTT. It codes for CASSPIQGSINQPQHF.

The gene calls are TRBV7-8 and TRBJ2-1; possibly TRBD2 for D (6 bases). This CDR3 is 15 amino acids long. Per the germline V gene, CDR1 is SGHVS and CDR2 is FQNEAQ. The V end lost 1 base, the J end lost 7 bases, and 14 bases lay between the germline ends. CDR3: CASSLGAGMVNEQFF. CDR3 DNA: TGTGCCAGCAGCTTAGGGGCGGGAATGGTGAATGAGCAGTTCTTC. Full variable domain (remainder filled in from reference TRBV7-8 and TRBJ2-1): GAGVSQSPRYKVAKRGQDVALRCDPISGHVSLFWYQQALGQGPEFLTYFQNEAQLDKSGLPSDRFFAERPEGSVSTLKIQRTQQEDSAVYLCASSLGAGMVNEQFFGPGTRLTVL.

The V call is TRBV5-1, the J call TRBJ2-7; D not certain. V was cut by 4 bases and J by 2 bases, with 10 bases left in between. Germline V gene data show CDR1 as SGHRS and CDR2 as YFSETQ. The CDR3 contains 13 residues. The CDR3 DNA reads TGCGCCAGCAGCCTATGGAGAGCCTACGAGCAGTACTTC. It is translated as CASSLWRAYEQYF.

The rearrangement links TRBV9 to TRBJ2-3, with a weak D call TRBD2 (5 bases). Germline values: CDR1 SGDLS, CDR2 YYNGEE. This CDR3 is built from 16 residues. Trimming removed 0 bases from V and 0 bases from J, with 11 bases in between. CDR3 residues: CASSVVGAPSTDTQYF. For the CDR3, the DNA is TGTGCCAGCAGCGTAGTGGGAGCTCCGAGCACAGATACGCAGTATTTT.

V usage is TRBV27 and J usage is TRBJ2-7; D not resolved. The CDR3 length is 14 residues. Trimming removed 6 bases at V and 3 bases at J, with 15 bases between. In germline, CDR1 is MNHEY, CDR2 SMNVEV (reference sequence). This CDR3 is CASRPIYLLYEQYF. DNA for the CDR3: TGTGCCAGCAGGCCCATATATCTACTCTACGAGCAGTACTTC.

This chain connects TRBV4-2 to TRBJ2-7, with D possibly matching TRBD2 (6 bases). Germline V lookup: CDR1 LGHNA, CDR2 YNFKEQ. CDR3 length: 16 residues. Trimming took 4 bases from V and 1 from J, leaving 17 bases between them. CDR3: CASSPSFLAKSYEQYF. The CDR3 bases are TGTGCCAGCAGCCCCTCATTTCTAGCGAAATCCTACGAGCAGTACTTC.

The J gene is TRBJ1-1, the V gene TRBV18; D gene uncertain. Trimming shortened V by 3 bases and J by 4 bases, and 9 bases separated the two germline ends. The CDR3 contains 13 residues. Germline values: CDR1 KGHSH, CDR2 LQKENI. The chain's CDR3 is CASSPFESTEAFF. The CDR3 bases are TGTGCCAGCTCACCGTTCGAGAGCACTGAAGCTTTCTTT.

The chain recombines TRBV6-1 with TRBJ2-3; unclear D gene. Trimming left V 7 bases short and J 0 bases short, with 11 bases between. CDR3 length: 14 amino acids. CDR1 is MNHNS, CDR2 SASEGT, per germline. CDR3 residues: CASTSGPSTDTQYF. The DNA of the CDR3 is TGTGCCAGCACCTCAGGTCCTAGCACAGATACGCAGTATTTT.

The gene calls are TRBV7-2 and TRBJ2-5, with D maybe TRBD1 (5 bases). The DNA end is more similar to TRBJ2-7, so the J call may be wrong. The CDR3 length is 12 residues. CDR1 SGHTA and CDR2 FQGNSA come from the germline V gene. CDR3 in amino acids: CASSLDQGEQYF. CDR3 DNA sequence: TGTGCCAGCAGCTTAGATCAGGGCGAGCAGTACTTC.

The chain couples TRBV5-1 to TRBJ2-1; TRBD2 matches 8 bases. V dropped 4 bases and J dropped 4; count of bases not matched to a gene: 13. The germline CDR1 and CDR2 sequences are SGHRS and YFSETQ. The CDR3 consists of 17 residues. This CDR3 reads CASSRGGTSASYNEQFF. Here the CDR3 DNA reads TGCGCCAGCAGCCGCGGGGGGACGTCTGCTTCTTACAATGAGCAGTTCTTC.

This sequence joins TRBV25-1 and TRBJ2-7; D possibly corresponds to TRBD1 (6 bases). Deletions cut 2 bases from V and 7 bases from J, with 15 bases between. Germline V lookup: CDR1 MGHDK, CDR2 SYGVNS. The CDR3 consists of 14 residues. The CDR3 region is CASSELQGLQEQYF. CDR3 nucleotide sequence: TGTGCCAGCAGTGAACTACAGGGTCTGCAGGAGCAGTACTTC.

The chain combines TRBV5-1 with TRBJ2-7, with 9 bases fitting TRBD1. In germline, CDR1 is SGHRS, CDR2 YFSETQ. V was pared by 0 bases and J by 0 bases, with 10 bases of the junction left unmatched. The CDR3 totals 18 residues. CDR3 protein: CASSLEMDRGLSSYEQYF. In DNA form, the CDR3 reads TGCGCCAGCAGCTTGGAGATGGACAGGGGCCTAAGCTCCTACGAGCAGTACTTC.

The rearrangement uses TRBV6-1 and TRBJ1-4; TRBD1 matches at 7 bases. This CDR3 spans 14 amino acids. CDR1 MNHNS and CDR2 SASEGT come from the germline V gene. Trimming cost V 6 bases and J 7 bases; bases outside gene matches: 8. Here the CDR3 reads CASRRDRHLEKLFF. The CDR3 DNA sequence: TGTGCCAGCAGGAGGGACAGACACCTTGAAAAACTGTTTTTT.

The chain is built from TRBV9 and TRBJ2-7; TRBD2 matches 8 bases. Germline loops: CDR1 SGDLS, CDR2 YYNGEE. V dropped 4 bases and J dropped 0; count of bases not matched to a gene: 9. The CDR3 covers 16 residues. Here the CDR3 reads CASSPNERGSSYEQYF. Written as DNA, the CDR3 is TGTGCCAGCAGCCCTAACGAGCGGGGGAGCTCCTACGAGCAGTACTTC.

V gene TRBV5-1 combines with J gene TRBJ2-1, with TRBD1 identical over 8 bases. Germline CDR1 reads SGHRS; CDR2 reads YFSETQ. Unmatched junction bases numbered 10, after V lost 2 bases and J lost 9 bases. CDR3 length: 15 residues. CDR3 in DNA: TGCGCCAGCAGCTTTGACAGGGGTGGGCTGGCTGAGCAGTTCTTC. Encoded protein: CASSFDRGGLAEQFF. The full variable domain, with the rest looked up from reference TRBV5-1 and TRBJ2-1, is KAGVTQTPRYLIKTRGQQVTLSCSPISGHRSVSWYQQTPGQGLQFLFEYFSETQRNKGNFPGRFSGRQFSNSRSEMNVSTLELGDSALYLCASSFDRGGLAEQFFGPGTRLTVL.

The rearrangement links TRBV19 to TRBJ1-5; 8 bases are shared with TRBD1. J gave up 5 bases and V 7 bases, and 16 bases lay outside the gene matches. This CDR3 is built from 17 residues. CDR1 and CDR2 from the germline V gene are LNHDA and SQIVND (reference sequence). In DNA form, the CDR3 reads TGTGCCAGTAAAGAAGGACAGGGAGGATGGGGGCATCAGCCCCAGCATTTT. Translated: CASKEGQGGWGHQPQHF. Together with reference TRBV19 and TRBJ1-5, the CDR3 gives the full variable domain: DGGITQSPKYLFRKEGQNVTLSCEQNLNHDAMYWYRQDPGQGLRLIYYSQIVNDFQKGDIAEGYSVSREKKESFPLTVTSAQKNPTAFYLCASKEGQGGWGHQPQHFGDGTRLSIL.

The rearrangement uses TRBV27 and TRBJ2-7, with a tentative D call TRBD2 (6 bases). V lost 4 bases to trimming and J lost 6 bases, with 19 bases between them. The CDR3 loop spans 15 amino acids. The germline V gene encodes CDR1 MNHEY and CDR2 SMNVEV (reference sequence). Written as DNA, the CDR3 is TGTGCCAGCAGTTCAATAATTATGGGGACTGGCGAGCAGTACTTC. Translation: CASSSIIMGTGEQYF.

The gene calls are TRBV7-2 and TRBJ2-5; D possibly corresponds to TRBD1 (5 bases). The germline V and J ends were trimmed by 5 bases and 1 base, with 8 bases remaining between them. Germline CDR1 reads SGHTA; CDR2 reads FQGNSA. The length of the CDR3 is 13 residues. The CDR3 DNA is TGTGCCAGCAGCCCCGACAGCCAAGAGACCCAGTACTTC. It encodes CASSPDSQETQYF.

The chain joins TRBV10-2 to TRBJ2-5, with 7 bases matching TRBD2. Germline loops: CDR1 WSHSY, CDR2 SAAADI. J gave up 3 bases and V 4 bases, and 2 bases lay outside the gene matches. The CDR3 covers 13 residues. DNA of the CDR3: TGCGCCAGCAGTGGGGGGGGAAAAGAGACCCAGTACTTC. Translating it yields CASSGGGKETQYF.

This CDR3 is CSAGTQETQYF. CDR3 sequence (DNA): TGCAGCGCCGGGACTCAAGAGACCCAGTACTTC. This chain connects TRBV20-1 to TRBJ2-5; perhaps TRBD2 as D (6 bases). Per germline, CDR1 DFQATT and CDR2 SNEGSKA (reference sequence). The CDR3 covers 11 residues.

V gene TRBV19 combines with J gene TRBJ2-5; 14 bases align to TRBD2. The J call could be wrong; TRBJ2-7 is a better fit for the DNA end. This CDR3 has 21 amino acids. Looked up from germline, CDR1 is LNHDA and CDR2 is SQIVND (reference sequence). Written as DNA, the CDR3 is TGTGCCAGTAGTATCCGGGGCCCGGATGGACTAGCGGGAGGACTTTCCTACGAGCAGTACTTC. It encodes CASSIRGPDGLAGGLSYEQYF.

The chain uses TRBV5-6 and TRBJ2-5; 12 nucleotides agree with TRBD2. Per germline, CDR1 SGHDT and CDR2 YYEEEE. With V trimmed by 4 bases and J by 5 bases, 6 bases remained unmatched. The CDR3 sequence is 15 residues long. This CDR3 is CASSGRLAGVETQYF. The CDR3 nucleotides read TGTGCCAGCAGCGGGCGACTAGCGGGGGTGGAGACCCAGTACTTC.

The chain is built from TRBV10-3 and TRBJ2-3; 8 nucleotides line up with TRBD2. Trimming removed 7 bases from V and 2 bases from J; junction bases left unmatched: 5. Per the germline V gene, CDR1 is ENHRY and CDR2 is SYGVKD. CDR3 length equals 14 residues. The CDR3 spells CAITIAGSTDTQYF. The DNA of the CDR3 is TGTGCCATCACCATAGCGGGATCCACAGATACGCAGTATTTT.

This chain connects TRBV30 to TRBJ2-1, with a weak D call TRBD2 (5 bases). The CDR3 extends over 12 amino acids. Germline assignment: CDR1 GTSNPN and CDR2 SVGIG (reference sequence). V was cut by 2 bases and J by 10 bases, with 12 bases left in between. The CDR3 DNA is TGTGCCTGGAGTCCTCCCCGAGGGGAGCAGTTCTTC. Translation: CAWSPPRGEQFF.

The chain employs TRBV5-5 and TRBJ1-3; 10 bases are shared with TRBD1. The CDR3 runs to 15 residues. The V and J ends lost 4 bases and 2 bases, in that order; junction bases with no gene match: 3. Germline values: CDR1 SGHKS, CDR2 YYEKEE (reference sequence). The CDR3 bases are TGTGCCAGCAGCCGACAGGGGGCGCCTGGAAACACCATATATTTT. This codes for CASSRQGAPGNTIYF.